This passage covers 18 T cell receptor beta chains from one sample sequenced in a study of identical twins. TCRdb independently ran MiXCR on the 5' RACE reads; one entry per CDR3 protein. The top ten hold approximately 0.52% of the sample, which has approximately 490,000 distinct CDR3 sequences, 20% to 25% seen once. This same sample was also taken into another study, of yellow fever vaccine responses in identical twins.

Sequencing used CD4+ T cells sorted from blood. The source is a woman in her late teens or twenties in good health.

This clonotype showed up just a few times. The chain carries TRBV7-8 and TRBJ2-3, with D perhaps matching TRBD2 (6 bases). Germline V gene data show CDR1 as SGHVS and CDR2 as FQNEAQ. The CDR3 length is 15 residues. Between the trimmed V and J ends, which lost 8 bases and 6 bases, there was a span of 21 bases. The CDR3 nucleotides read TGTGCCAGCCCTCCCGCGGAGGGTGTTCTGGATACGCAGTATTTT. As protein: CASPPAEGVLDTQYF.

CDR3 region: CASSSVAGWSYEQYF. DNA of the CDR3: TGCGCCAGCAGCTCCGTAGCGGGATGGTCCTACGAGCAGTACTTC. This chain joins TRBV5-1 and TRBJ2-7; 8 nucleotides agree with TRBD2. This CDR3 has 15 amino acids. Losses at the gene ends were 3 bases for V and 1 base for J; bases not matched to a gene: 6. Germline lookup yields CDR1 SGHRS and CDR2 YFSETQ.

This clonotype has ten or more counts. V is TRBV5-1 and J is TRBJ1-2; TRBD1 might be the D (5 bases). This CDR3 is built from 12 residues. From germline, CDR1 is SGHRS and CDR2 YFSETQ. V was shortened by 0 bases and J by 6 bases, with 6 bases between the two germline ends. CDR3 sequence (DNA): TGCGCCAGCAGCTTGGCGGGGGATGGCTACACCTTC. Translating gives CASSLAGDGYTF.

The rearrangement links TRBV15 to TRBJ2-2, with 11 nucleotides matching TRBD1. Trimming cost V 2 bases and J 7 bases; bases outside gene matches: 9. CDR1 is LNHNV and CDR2 is YYDKDF in the germline V gene (reference sequence). The CDR3 runs to 17 residues. The CDR3 spells CATSRTTGTGGGGELFF. The CDR3 DNA is TGTGCCACCAGCAGAACTACCGGGACAGGGGGTGGCGGGGAGCTGTTTTTT.

This clonotype was recorded a few times. The J gene is TRBJ2-1, the V gene TRBV4-1, with TRBD2 as a possible D gene (5 bases). Germline V gene data show CDR1 as MGHRA and CDR2 as YSYEKL. The CDR3 has 19 amino acids. Trimming cost V 3 bases and J 0 bases, with 21 bases left between them. The CDR3 loop is CASSQFAAMGAGSYNEQFF. For the CDR3, the DNA is TGCGCCAGCAGCCAGTTCGCTGCAATGGGAGCAGGCTCCTACAATGAGCAGTTCTTC.

This clonotype was seen many times. The gene calls are TRBV12-3 or TRBV12-4 and TRBJ2-1; D might be TRBD1 (5 bases). Trimming cost V 2 bases and J 3 bases, with 8 bases left between them. The CDR3 contains 14 residues. CDR3 nucleotide sequence: TGTGCCAGCAGTTTAACAGGTAGCTACAATGAGCAGTTCTTC. Encoded protein: CASSLTGSYNEQFF.

This chain connects TRBV3-1 to TRBJ1-5, with 7 bases identical to TRBD1. J lost 6 bases, V lost 0 bases, and 5 bases had no gene match. Germline values: CDR1 LGHDT, CDR2 YNNKEL (reference sequence). CDR3 length equals 15 residues. The CDR3 protein is CASSQDRGYGQPQHF. CDR3 nucleotide sequence: TGTGCCAGCAGCCAAGACAGGGGGTACGGTCAGCCCCAGCATTTT.

This clonotype was picked up many times. The chain has TRBV7-2 and TRBJ2-1; D gene unclear. This CDR3 comprises 13 residues. Per germline, CDR1 SGHTA and CDR2 FQGNSA. V dropped 5 bases and J dropped 6 bases, with 11 bases sitting between them. Here the CDR3 DNA reads TGTGCCAGCAGCCCATCCATAGTCAATGAGCAGTTCTTC. It codes for CASSPSIVNEQFF.

The chain has TRBV12-3 or TRBV12-4 and TRBJ2-7; TRBD2 matches at 13 bases. Trimming took 7 bases from V and 10 from J; bases not matched to a gene: 13. This CDR3 contains 15 residues. CDR3 amino acids: CASTPGPGTSGEQYF. The CDR3 bases are TGTGCCAGCACCCCGGGCCCCGGGACTAGCGGGGAACAGTACTTC.

The count of this clonotype is one. This CDR3 reads CASSEKGRGTGELFF. The CDR3 DNA sequence: TGTGCCAGCAGTGAAAAGGGTCGGGGCACCGGGGAGCTGTTTTTT. The V and J genes are TRBV2 and TRBJ2-2, with D maybe TRBD2 (5 bases). The CDR3 loop spans 15 amino acids. V was pared by 2 bases and J by 4 bases, with 11 bases between. The V gene's germline CDR1 is SNHLY and CDR2 FYNNEI.

This rearrangement joins TRBV12-3 or TRBV12-4 to TRBJ1-5; possible D gene TRBD1, 6 bases. Trimming took 4 bases from V and 1 from J, leaving 11 bases between them. The CDR3 extends over 15 amino acids. CDR3 nucleotide sequence: TGTGCCAGCAGTTCAGGGGTGGGGAGCAATCAGCCCCAGCATTTT. It yields the protein CASSSGVGSNQPQHF.

This clonotype was counted at least ten times. V gene TRBV27 combines with J gene TRBJ2-1, with unresolved D. Germline values: CDR1 MNHEY, CDR2 SMNVEV (reference sequence). V was shortened by 5 bases and J by 4 bases, with 12 bases between the two germline ends. There are 14 residues in the CDR3. Here the CDR3 DNA reads TGTGCCAGCAGTCCTCCCAGATCTTACAATGAGCAGTTCTTC. This sequence encodes CASSPPRSYNEQFF.

This clonotype has at least ten counts. The V and J genes are TRBV27 and TRBJ1-4; D is undetermined. The CDR3 consists of 17 residues. V lost 0 bases and J lost 0, with 11 bases in between. CDR1 and CDR2 (germline): MNHEY, SMNVEV (reference sequence). The CDR3 is CASSLSGGGATNEKLFF. CDR3 coding DNA: TGTGCCAGCAGTTTATCGGGCGGTGGAGCAACTAATGAAAAACTGTTTTTT.

V usage is TRBV25-1 and J usage is TRBJ1-1; TRBD1 matches 8 bases. CDR1 is MGHDK and CDR2 is SYGVNS in the germline V gene. Trimming at V came to 9 bases and at J to 1 base, leaving 4 bases not matched to a gene. The CDR3 extends over 13 amino acids. The DNA of the CDR3 is TGTGCCAGTAGGACAGGGAAGAACACTGAAGCTTTCTTT. This translates into CASRTGKNTEAFF.

The table lists this clonotype with many counts. The chain joins TRBV7-2 to TRBJ2-3, with TRBD2 as a possible D gene (6 bases). Trimming removed 3 bases at V and 8 bases at J, with 15 bases between. The length of the CDR3 is 14 residues. Germline-derived CDR1 and CDR2 are SGHTA and FQGNSA. The DNA of the CDR3 is TGTGCCAGCAGCTTCGACGGGACTCCGGGTACGCAGTATTTT. The encoded protein is CASSFDGTPGTQYF. Looking up the rest from reference TRBV7-2 and TRBJ2-3 gives the full variable domain: GAGVSQSPSNKVTEKGKDVELRCDPISGHTALYWYRQSLGQGLEFLIYFQGNSAPDKSGLPSDRFSAERTGGSVSTLTIQRTQQEDSAVYLCASSFDGTPGTQYFGPGTRLTVL.

V usage is TRBV24-1 and J usage is TRBJ2-5; 10 positions match TRBD2. V was clipped by 7 bases and J by 7 bases; unmatched bases: 11. The germline gives CDR1 KGHDR, CDR2 SFDVKD. The CDR3 is 15 amino acids. The CDR3 here is CATSGGLAGDVTQYF. CDR3 sequence (DNA): TGTGCCACCAGCGGGGGGCTAGCGGGAGATGTGACCCAGTACTTC.

This clonotype was seen repeatedly, ten times or more. The V call is TRBV12-3 or TRBV12-4, the J call TRBJ2-3; 8 nucleotides agree with TRBD1. The CDR3 loop spans 13 amino acids. The junction had 5 bases not matched to a gene; V was cut back by 10 bases and J by 2 bases. The CDR3 nucleotides read TGTGCCACCACGACAGGGGCCACAGATACGCAGTATTTT. It is translated as CATTTGATDTQYF.

This clonotype was counted only a few times. The chain combines TRBV5-6 with TRBJ2-3; 14 bases map to TRBD2. Germline CDR1 SGHDT, CDR2 YYEEEE. The CDR3 length is 19 residues. V gave up 0 bases and J gave up 3 bases; unmatched junction bases: 9. The CDR3 loop is CASSLGTSGRWKGTDTQYF. The CDR3 DNA reads as TGTGCCAGCAGCTTGGGGACTAGCGGGAGGTGGAAGGGTACAGATACGCAGTATTTT.